The 4 T cell receptor beta chains given below trace back to one sample, sequenced in a study of blood T cell repertoires in COVID-19. Sequenced by immunoSEQ multiplex PCR; TCRdb stores in-frame clones only, minus some. The data hold around 150,000 clones, with approximately 84% observed a single time. Source material: PBMCs or T cells enriched from blood (not recorded which). The receptors stem from a woman aged 45-60 years with acute COVID-19.

The chain combines TRBV27 with TRBJ1-4; TRBD1 aligns across 7 bases. The CDR3 runs to 15 residues. Trimming at V came to 5 bases and at J to 1 base, leaving 4 bases not matched to a gene. CDR1 is MNHEY, CDR2 SMNVEV, per germline (reference sequence). CDR3 residues: CASSPGTVTNEKLFF. In DNA form, the CDR3 reads TGTGCCAGCAGTCCCGGGACAGTAACTAATGAAAAACTGTTTTTT.

The chain combines TRBV27 with TRBJ2-2; 8 nucleotides line up with TRBD1. The CDR3 totals 14 residues. Losses at the gene ends were 5 bases for V and 6 bases for J; bases not matched to a gene: 5. Per the germline V gene, CDR1 is MNHEY and CDR2 is SMNVEV (reference sequence). CDR3 sequence (DNA): TGTGCCAGCAGTCACAGGGGGGACTCCGGGGAGCTGTTTTTT. Amino acids: CASSHRGDSGELFF.

The gene calls are TRBV4-2 and TRBJ2-4, with TRBD1 as a possible D gene (5 bases). The V and J ends lost 5 bases and 0 bases respectively, with 14 bases between them. Germline V gives CDR1 LGHNA, CDR2 YNFKEQ. The CDR3 is made up of 16 amino acids. The CDR3 region has the DNA TGTGCCAGCAGCGATACCGACAGACTAGCCAAAAACATTCAGTACTTC. It codes for CASSDTDRLAKNIQYF.

The chain combines TRBV5-4 with TRBJ2-5; 8 bases are shared with TRBD2. The length of the CDR3 is 15 residues. Germline V lookup: CDR1 SGHNT, CDR2 YYREEE (reference sequence). V lost 4 bases and J lost 5; bases outside the gene matches: 10. CDR3 coding DNA: TGTGCCAGCAGCACCTCGGGGGGGCAGGGGGAGACCCAGTACTTC. Protein sequence: CASSTSGGQGETQYF.